This TCR beta chain was captured in a study of shared clonotypes between healthy human individuals. Division of CD4+ cells produced a CD45RA+ naive subset and a CD45RA-negative memory subset. The test was conducted at deep level. Libraries were prepared by immunoSEQ multiplex PCR; TCRdb keeps only in-frame clonotypes and omits some of them. The sample lists about 1.5 million clones, over 95% occurring once. Trimming took 4 bases from V and 5 from J; bases not matched to a gene: 7. The CDR3 has 14 amino acids. Germline CDR1 is SGHRS and CDR2 is YFSETQ. The source material was naive CD4+ T cells sorted from blood. Specified subset: CD45RA+ positively selected. This TCR came from a man younger than 40 in good health. This chain joins TRBV5-1 and TRBJ2-7, with 9 bases aligning to TRBD2. The CDR3 spells CASSPSGRNHEQYF. CDR3 DNA sequence: TGCGCCAGCAGCCCCAGCGGGAGGAACCACGAGCAGTACTTC.